This T cell receptor (beta chain) was documented in a study of response to subunit inactivated influenza vaccine (dated 2018 in TCRdb). Background on the whole study: Deep quantitative T cell receptor repertoire profiling was used in the study to track responses to a trivalent subunit inactivated influenza vaccine. Overall results and qualifications from the work: The authors proposed that each seasonal influenza vaccination may bring in only a limited number of new T cells.

CDR1 and CDR2, per the germline V gene, are SGHRS and YFSETQ. V is cut back by 5 bases and J by 5 bases, with 9 bases in the junction unmatched. The CDR3 runs 15 amino acids, cysteine and phenylalanine included. Only the CDR3 region is kept as DNA, spanning 45 bases read in frame from base 1. The protocol used for the library was RT-PCR. Sequenced using an Illumina HiSeq 2500. The raw public data were reprocessed by TCRdb itself: fastp quality trimming at Q25, MiXCR clonotype calling, in-frame beta chains only. Rows are unified per CDR3 protein, each entry keeping the most common DNA and genes. The table for this sample lists hundreds of thousands of distinct CDR3 sequences; 13% to 15% of them were counted only once. Less than 9% of the sample lies in the top ten. To note about this clonotype: Its antigen specificity is not known. No quality values exist for individual bases; no much larger clone is one base distant.

This receptor was identified in a man aged 50-59 years who received an inactivated influenza vaccine. Donor details come from another sample of the same person, matched by shared clones. Specimen: PBMCs from blood, collected 14 to 15 days before vaccination. The rearrangement combines TRBV5-1 with TRBJ1-1, with TRBD1 identical over 10 junction bases. The CDR3: CASRKTGGAWTEAFF. The DNA reads as follows: TGCGCCAGCAGAAAGACAGGGGGCGCGTGGACTGAAGCTTTCTTT. The CDR3, completed at both ends by the reference TRBV5-1 and TRBJ1-1 genes, gives the full variable domain KAGVTQTPRYLIKTRGQQVTLSCSPISGHRSVSWYQQTPGQGLQFLFEYFSETQRNKGNFPGRFSGRQFSNSRSEMNVSTLELGDSALYLCASRKTGGAWTEAFFGQGTRLTVV.